This TCR beta chain was sequenced for a study of T cells in localized non-small cell lung cancer (dated by TCRdb to the early 2020s). Regarding the study in general: T cell repertoires of 236 early-stage NSCLC patients were analyzed, with tumors being compared against uninvolved tumor-adjacent lungs. The cohort comprised roughly 240 treatment-naïve NSCLC patients with resected, localized lung tumors. Of the NSCLC patients, roughly 130 were male and around 97 were female, and the mean age was about 69 years. Study-level results and caveats: Because the study design was exploratory, TCR variables were selected using unadjusted p-values without false-discovery rate correction. The highest T cell clonality was observed in uninvolved tumor-adjacent lung, where clonality exceeded that of tumor, suggesting that antigenic responses were more focused in uninvolved tumor-adjacent lung. Longer overall survival was associated with higher T cell density in blood, whereas shorter survival was associated with higher clonality in adjacent lung. Of the top 100 tumor clones, a median of roughly 57 were detected in paired uninvolved adjacent lung; roughly 26 were also among that lung's top 100. Because multi-region tumor sequencing was not done, intratumor heterogeneity could not be ruled out.

At diagnosis, tumor, uninvolved tumor-adjacent lung and peripheral blood were collected and then preserved as a mix of FFPE and fresh-frozen material. The CDR3 measures 14 amino acids from cysteine to phenylalanine. Left in the record is the CDR3 DNA by itself, 42 bases read in frame from the first base. The V end loses 2 bases and the J end loses 2 bases, and a stretch of 6 bases separates them. Via the germline V gene, CDR1 is SGHNT and CDR2 YENEEA. TCR beta CDR3 regions were sequenced from DNA using the immunoSEQ Assay. Under the source paper's analysis protocol: T cell density was computed as TCR beta template counts normalized to usable DNA estimated by amplifying housekeeping genes. Richness was estimated using the preseqR package, with extrapolation to 400,000 templates for PBMC samples and to 120,000 templates for tissue samples. Clonality was calculated as one minus Pielou's evenness. Differential abundance testing on productive amino-acid clonotypes, with a minimum total count of 5 and an alpha of 0.1, was used to identify tissue-enriched TCRs. The Jaccard Index and the Morisita Overlap Index were used to measure how much the repertoires overlapped between compartments. GLIPH grouped TCR beta CDR3s together with public tetramer-defined viral CDR3s, and a viral motif had to include at least three viral sequences and show V-gene enrichment. TCRdb mirrors the immuneACCESS table, restricted to in-frame sequences. Some clones are absent from its copies; in checked studies, under half trace to an unresolved V gene, and the reason for the others is unknown. The V and J calls and clone size were taken over from that table, and D and trimming were inferred from the DNA. The sample table records more than 1,500 clones; 24% of these occur just once. The ten biggest clones cover 11% of the sample.

This clone is medium-sized (0.01 to 0.1%) in terms of sample share. Its antigen has not been determined. No much larger clone exists at a distance of one base, and base qualities are not known. The TCR originated in a woman aged 35-75 years with stage III lung adenocarcinoma. The V and J genes are TRBV11-3 and TRBJ2-2; a confident D gene designation cannot be given. Here the sequenced sample was lung tumor tissue, taken before any cancer treatment. CDR3 reads: CASSLRVNTGELFF. The DNA sequence is given as TGTGCCAGCAGCTTAAGGGTTAACACCGGGGAGCTGTTTTTT.